These 25 T cell receptor beta chains were all obtained from the same sample, sequenced in a study of radiation and T cells in renal cell carcinoma. Generated by immunoSEQ multiplex PCR, the TCRdb table keeps only in-frame clones and is missing some. The table records roughly 150,000 clones, approximately 90% of them present only once. Time point: blood 2 weeks post-SBRT. Treatment given: 15 Gy SBRT to primary tumor, nephrectomy 4 weeks later. Source: blood, taken from a patient whose treatment included radiotherapy and nephrectomy. The source of these receptors is a woman aged 45-65 years with renal cell carcinoma.

The chain recombines TRBV2 with TRBJ1-1, with D unresolved. The CDR3 length is 12 residues. Between the trimmed V and J ends, which lost 4 bases and 11 bases, there was a span of 14 bases. Germline CDR1 reads SNHLY; CDR2 reads FYNNEI. In DNA form, the CDR3 reads TGTGCCAGCAGTGGGGAGGGCAGGCCGGCTTTCTTT. Translating gives CASSGEGRPAFF.

The sample holds many counts of this clone. The chain recombines TRBV21-1 with TRBJ2-7; TRBD2 is the table's D call and was not checked against the DNA. TRBV21-1 is marked as a pseudogene. The CDR3 consists of 14 residues. CDR3 loop: CASSKGEGYYEQYF. The DNA of the CDR3 is TGTGCCAGCAGCAAAGGTGAGGGCTACTACGAGCAGTACTTC.

This clone was recorded many times. This chain links TRBV7-9 with TRBJ1-1; D remains ambiguous. The CDR3 consists of 13 residues. V was clipped by 5 bases and J by 6 bases, with 13 bases between them. Germline lookup yields CDR1 SEHNR and CDR2 FQNEAQ (reference sequence). Here the CDR3 reads CASSRTSPPEAFF. CDR3 DNA: TGTGCCAGCAGCCGTACTAGCCCGCCTGAAGCTTTCTTT. Combining the CDR3 with reference TRBV7-9 and TRBJ1-1 gives the whole variable domain DTGVSQNPRHKITKRGQNVTFRCDPISEHNRLYWYRQTLGQGPEFLTYFQNEAQLEKSRLLSDRFSAERPKGSFSTLEIQRTEQGDSAMYLCASSRTSPPEAFFGQGTRLTVV.

This clone was seen a handful of times. The chain is built from TRBV21-1 and TRBJ1-3; TRBD1, the table's D call, lacks a check against the DNA. TRBV21-1 is termed a pseudogene. The CDR3 is 15 amino acids. The CDR3 DNA follows: TGTGCCAGCAGCACAACTACTCCGGACACCCAAGTCCTATATTTT. Protein product: CASSTTTPDTQVLYF.

This chain uses TRBV9 with TRBJ1-1; 7 nucleotides align to TRBD1. CDR3 length equals 14 residues. V trimming: 0 bases; J trimming: 3 bases; junction bases outside the gene matches: 2. Germline-derived CDR1 and CDR2 are SGDLS and YYNGEE. The CDR3 protein is CASSVGDSYTEAFF. DNA of the CDR3: TGTGCCAGCAGCGTAGGGGACAGCTACACTGAAGCTTTCTTT.

CDR3 DNA sequence: TGTGCCAGCAGCGTATTATCTACGGCCTCTAACTATGGCTACACCTTC. Encoded protein: CASSVLSTASNYGYTF. This chain joins TRBV9 and TRBJ1-2, with D unresolved. The CDR3 runs to 16 residues. Germline V gene sequence: CDR1 SGDLS, CDR2 YYNGEE. Trimming shortened V by 1 base and J by 0 bases, and 13 bases separated the two germline ends.

The V and J genes are TRBV7-8 and TRBJ1-1, with D uncertain. CDR1 SGHVS and CDR2 FQNEAQ come from the germline V gene. V was trimmed by 5 bases and J by 3 bases, leaving 10 bases between them. The CDR3 has 13 residues. In DNA, the CDR3 is TGTGCCAGCAGCGCCGAGGTGCACACTGAAGCTTTCTTT. This codes for CASSAEVHTEAFF.

This chain links TRBV28 with TRBJ2-1; D ambiguous. CDR1 MDHEN and CDR2 SYDVKM come from the germline V gene. This CDR3 is 14 amino acids long. Trimming stripped 7 bases from V and 0 bases from J, with 10 bases between. CDR3 loop: CASTMAVSYNEQFF. The CDR3 DNA sequence: TGTGCCAGCACTATGGCCGTCTCCTACAATGAGCAGTTCTTC.

V usage is TRBV9 and J usage is TRBJ1-5; the D is unclear. Germline V gives CDR1 SGDLS, CDR2 YYNGEE. This CDR3 is built from 15 residues. Trimming pared 4 bases from V and 0 bases from J, leaving 11 bases between. The DNA for the CDR3 is TGTGCCAGCAGCCCCCGAGGAGTTAGCAATCAGCCCCAGCATTTT. This codes for CASSPRGVSNQPQHF.

V is TRBV10-3 and J is TRBJ2-3; 10 positions agree with TRBD2. This CDR3 is 19 amino acids long. CDR1 and CDR2 from the germline V gene are ENHRY and SYGVKD. The V segment lost 6 bases and the J segment 0 bases; nucleotides outside the gene matches: 15. The chain's CDR3 is CAIRALGLAGGSSTDTQYF. The DNA of the CDR3 is TGTGCCATCAGGGCCCTCGGTTTAGCGGGGGGATCTAGCACAGATACGCAGTATTTT.

This rearrangement joins TRBV11-3 to TRBJ1-2; D is uncertain. V lost 8 bases and J lost 1, with 14 bases in between. This CDR3 contains 14 residues. Germline-derived CDR1 and CDR2 are SGHNT and YENEEA. CDR3 region: CASVNYRFNYGYTF. The CDR3 region has the DNA TGTGCCAGCGTAAACTACAGATTTAACTATGGCTACACCTTC.

Only one count was recorded for this clone. The chain links TRBV11-2 to TRBJ1-2; D gene uncertain. The CDR3 runs to 14 residues. CDR1 and CDR2 (germline): SGHAT, FQNNGV. V was pared by 4 bases and J by 5 bases, with 14 bases between. The CDR3 here is CASSSSAAPYGYTF. The CDR3 bases are TGTGCCAGCAGCTCCTCGGCGGCGCCGTATGGCTACACCTTC.

The chain links TRBV19 to TRBJ2-3; D is perhaps TRBD2 (6 bases). Germline V CDR1 and CDR2: LNHDA, SQIVND (reference sequence). CDR3 length: 13 residues. Trimming left V 6 bases short and J 6 bases short, with 13 bases between. The CDR3 coding sequence is TGTGCCAGTAGAACGACTGGGGGGGATACGCAGTATTTT. This translates into CASRTTGGDTQYF.

The chain uses TRBV6-5 and TRBJ1-4; perhaps TRBD1 as D (5 bases). This CDR3 contains 16 residues. V gave up 4 bases and J gave up 7 bases, with 19 bases separating them. CDR1 MNHEY and CDR2 SVGAGI come from the germline V gene. The CDR3 region is CASSFITNGGGEKLFF. The CDR3 DNA follows: TGTGCCAGCAGTTTTATCACAAATGGGGGGGGTGAAAAACTGTTTTTT.

V gene TRBV25-1 combines with J gene TRBJ1-1; perhaps TRBD1 as D (5 bases). Germline V gene sequence: CDR1 MGHDK, CDR2 SYGVNS. The CDR3 runs to 17 residues. The V gene lost 2 bases and the J gene lost 0 bases, with 16 bases spanning the gap. CDR3 protein: CASSENQWGEVNTEAFF. CDR3 DNA sequence: TGTGCCAGCAGTGAAAATCAGTGGGGCGAGGTGAACACTGAAGCTTTCTTT.

The rearrangement joins TRBV29-1 to TRBJ2-1, with 7 positions matching TRBD2. V shed 4 bases and J 1 base; nucleotides not matched to a gene: 4. CDR3 length equals 14 residues. CDR1 and CDR2 from the germline V gene are SQVTM and ANQGSEA. The CDR3 reads CSVGGGFSYNEQFF. CDR3 nucleotides: TGCAGCGTTGGGGGGGGATTTTCCTACAATGAGCAGTTCTTC.

The chain joins TRBV6-5 to TRBJ1-1; D not certain. CDR3 size: 15 residues. Deletions cut 5 bases from V and 1 base from J, with 14 bases between. Germline V CDR1 and CDR2: MNHEY, SVGAGI. The CDR3 DNA is TGTGCCAGCAGTAACGCCCGACTCCCGAACACTGAAGCTTTCTTT. It specifies CASSNARLPNTEAFF.

The chain has TRBV9 and TRBJ1-1; no clear D. With 0 bases removed from V and 7 bases from J, the gap between germline ends came to 7 bases. This CDR3 has 12 residues. CDR1 and CDR2 from the germline V gene are SGDLS and YYNGEE. The DNA of the CDR3 is TGTGCCAGCAGCGTAGTGAAGGGTGAAGCTTTCTTT. Its translation: CASSVVKGEAFF.

The chain is built from TRBV6-1 and TRBJ2-3; 7 nucleotides align to TRBD2. V shed 10 bases and J 0 bases; nucleotides not matched to a gene: 10. CDR3 length: 15 amino acids. Germline CDR1 is MNHNS and CDR2 is SASEGT. Here the CDR3 reads CANRSGASSTDTQYF. CDR3 DNA sequence: TGTGCCAACCGGAGCGGGGCCTCCAGCACAGATACGCAGTATTTT.

This clone was detected a few times. This sequence joins TRBV7-8 and TRBJ1-5; no clear D. The CDR3 has 13 residues. The germline V gene has CDR1 SGHVS and CDR2 FQNEAQ. V was shortened by 0 bases and J by 5 bases, with 5 bases between the two germline ends. CDR3 in amino acids: CASSLAEYQPQHF. CDR3 coding DNA: TGTGCCAGCAGCTTAGCGGAGTATCAGCCCCAGCATTTT.

The genes are TRBV5-1 and TRBJ1-1; D is ambiguous. The germline CDR1 and CDR2 sequences are SGHRS and YFSETQ. The V end lost 3 bases, the J end lost 1 base, and 7 bases lay between the germline ends. The CDR3 length is 13 residues. CDR3 residues: CASSSAANTEAFF. As DNA, the CDR3 is TGCGCCAGCAGCTCCGCGGCGAACACTGAAGCTTTCTTT.

This clone was observed once. The chain employs TRBV25-1 and TRBJ1-1; D is perhaps TRBD1 (5 bases). Germline values: CDR1 MGHDK, CDR2 SYGVNS. The V end was cut by 1 base, the J end by 6 bases, with 15 bases between. The CDR3 has 15 residues. CDR3 region: CASSEWVRGFPEAFF. In nucleotides, the CDR3 is TGTGCCAGCAGTGAATGGGTGAGGGGTTTTCCTGAAGCTTTCTTT.

The chain joins TRBV30 to TRBJ1-6, with a possible D match to TRBD1 (6 bases). The CDR3 loop spans 14 amino acids. V gave up 1 base and J gave up 6 bases, with 10 bases separating them. Germline CDR1 and CDR2: GTSNPN and SVGIG (reference sequence). CDR3 region: CAWSARGGNSPLHF. The CDR3 DNA follows: TGTGCCTGGAGTGCCAGGGGAGGTAATTCACCCCTCCACTTT.

The rearrangement joins TRBV5-4 to TRBJ2-1, with 9 bases lining up with TRBD2. The germline gives CDR1 SGHNT, CDR2 YYREEE (reference sequence). Germline trimming cut 5 bases from V and 3 bases from J; bases unmatched to any gene: 9. The CDR3 is made up of 16 amino acids. CDR3 DNA: TGTGCCAGCAGTGCGGGCCTAGCGGGGAGCTACAATGAGCAGTTCTTC. Translating gives CASSAGLAGSYNEQFF. Supplemented by reference TRBV5-4 and TRBJ2-1, the full variable domain reads ETGVTQSPTHLIKTRGQQVTLRCSSQSGHNTVSWYQQALGQGPQFIFQYYREEENGRGNFPPRFSGLQFPNYSSELNVNALELDDSALYLCASSAGLAGSYNEQFFGPGTRLTVL.

This chain links TRBV4-1 with TRBJ2-5, with 8 bases fitting TRBD2. CDR1 is MGHRA, CDR2 YSYEKL, per germline. The CDR3 length is 17 residues. Trimming cost V 1 base and J 2 bases; bases outside gene matches: 9. The CDR3, as DNA: TGCGCCAGCAGCCAAGTCTCGAGCGGGGGACCACAAGAGACCCAGTACTTC. It is translated as CASSQVSSGGPQETQYF.